A single T cell receptor (beta chain) is shown here with its context. This clone was counted a single time. Its antigen target is currently unknown. No much larger clone is present one base from it, and per-base qualities are unavailable. This sample is drawn from a study of cytomegalovirus exposure and HLA in healthy donors (dated by TCRdb to 2016 to 2017). As for the study more broadly: According to a later analysis, the approximately 120 validation repertoires were produced on the same platform as the roughly 600 repertoires of the first cohort. The study aimed to test whether signatures of past pathogen exposure could be identified by cataloging public T cell receptors. A separate validation cohort of approximately 120 different subjects was used in addition to the roughly 670-subject first cohort. High-throughput TCR immunosequencing, statistical association of individual TCRs with disease status, and machine learning were combined to predict cytomegalovirus infection status. What the work shows at the level of the full study, not this receptor alone: All 120 or so repertoires were used to score co-occurrence in the validation cohort in a later analysis, because that analysis had no HLA typing for the cohort. A few of the identified cytomegalovirus-associated TCR beta chains were confirmed in vitro to be specific for cytomegalovirus antigens. Of the cluster scores, approximately 95% were above 0 in a later analysis, which found that TCRs clustered in the first cohort also tended to co-occur in the approximately 120 validation repertoires. The classifier was reported to diagnose cytomegalovirus status with high specificity and sensitivity in both the original and validation cohorts. Across donors, most TCR sequences were observed very rarely, whereas some public TCRs were present in many individuals. In the study, 150 to 200 TCR beta chains were listed as associated with cytomegalovirus. It was suggested by the authors that the approach could potentially be generalized to other disease states and immunological phenotypes.

Preparation of the library involved the immunoSEQ multiplex PCR assay. The authors' analysis ran thus. To diagnose cytomegalovirus status from the catalog of TCR beta chain sequences, a statistical classification framework was built. The table comes from immuneACCESS by way of TCRdb, which keeps in-frame sequences with V and J called. Part of the clones is missing from these tables; in studies checked, under half for an unresolved V gene and the rest for unknown reasons. V, J and clone size derive from that table, while D and trimming were established from the DNA sequence. Here the sample has under 400,000 clones; about nine tenths occur a single time. The ten most abundant clones make up 0.8% to 0.85% of the sample. Separate from the roughly 650-subject first cohort, the validation cohort of over 90 subjects was the group to which the donors belonged. Trimming removed 4 bases from V and 0 bases from J, leaving 10 bases between the germline ends. The germline V gene (reference sequence) yields SGHNT for CDR1 and YYREEE for CDR2. From the cysteine up to the phenylalanine, the CDR3 has a length of 14 residues. Kept here is only the CDR3 DNA, which spans 42 bases and is read in frame from base 1.

The sequenced sample consisted of PBMCs. The V gene is TRBV5-4 and the J gene is TRBJ1-1; no D segment can be confidently identified. The receptor was isolated from a woman between 18 and 29 years old in good health and CMV-seronegative. Read as DNA, the sequence is TGTGCCAGCAGCGGCACAACCATGAACACTGAAGCTTTCTTT. This yields the protein CASSGTTMNTEAFF.